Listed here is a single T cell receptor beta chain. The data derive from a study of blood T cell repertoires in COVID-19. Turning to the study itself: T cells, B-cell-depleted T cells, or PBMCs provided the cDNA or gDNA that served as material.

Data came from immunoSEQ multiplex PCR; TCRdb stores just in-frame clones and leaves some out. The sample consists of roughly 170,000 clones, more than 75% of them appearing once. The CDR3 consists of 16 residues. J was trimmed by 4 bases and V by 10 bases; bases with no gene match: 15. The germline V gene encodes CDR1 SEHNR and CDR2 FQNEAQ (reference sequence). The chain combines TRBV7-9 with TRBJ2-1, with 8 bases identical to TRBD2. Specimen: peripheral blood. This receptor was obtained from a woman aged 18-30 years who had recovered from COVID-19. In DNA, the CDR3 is TGTGCCACCGGGGCGGGGGGCTCTCTTCCGTACAATGAGCAGTTCTTC. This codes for CATGAGGSLPYNEQFF.